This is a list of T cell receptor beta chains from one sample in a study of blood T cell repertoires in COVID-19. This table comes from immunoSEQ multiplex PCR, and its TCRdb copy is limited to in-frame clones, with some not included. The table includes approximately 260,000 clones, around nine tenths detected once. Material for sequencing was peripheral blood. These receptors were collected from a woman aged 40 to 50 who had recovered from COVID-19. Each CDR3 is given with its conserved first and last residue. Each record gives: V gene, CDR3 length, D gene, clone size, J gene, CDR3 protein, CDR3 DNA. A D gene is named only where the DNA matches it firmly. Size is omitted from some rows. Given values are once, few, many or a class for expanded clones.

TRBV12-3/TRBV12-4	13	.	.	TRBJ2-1	CASSSLAWSEQFF	TGTGCCAGCAGTTCCCTAGCGTGGTCTGAGCAGTTCTTC
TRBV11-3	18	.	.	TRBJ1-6	CASSTEGGQIGPYSPLHF	TGTGCCAGCAGCACGGAAGGAGGACAGATCGGCCCCTATTCACCCCTCCACTTT
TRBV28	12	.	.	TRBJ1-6	CASTLPRGPLHF	TGTGCCAGCACCCTCCCCCGGGGACCCCTCCACTTT
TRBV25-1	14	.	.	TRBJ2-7	CASKGQRGIGEQYF	TGTGCCAGCAAGGGGCAAAGGGGGATAGGCGAGCAGTACTTC
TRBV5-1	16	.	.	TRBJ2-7	CASSLMPGQLTYEQYF	TGCGCCAGCAGCCTGATGCCGGGACAACTGACCTACGAGCAGTACTTC
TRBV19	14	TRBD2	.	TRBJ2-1	CASTKTSGYNEQFF	TGTGCCAGTACCAAGACTAGCGGGTACAATGAGCAGTTCTTC
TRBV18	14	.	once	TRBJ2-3	CASSPGRGTDTQYF	TGTGCCAGCTCACCAGGGCGGGGCACAGATACGCAGTATTTT
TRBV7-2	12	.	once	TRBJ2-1	CASRIGGNEQFF	TGTGCCAGCAGGATCGGGGGTAATGAGCAGTTCTTC
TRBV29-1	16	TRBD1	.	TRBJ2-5	CSVRDQRQGRSETQYF	TGCAGCGTCAGAGATCAACGACAGGGGCGGTCAGAGACCCAGTACTTC
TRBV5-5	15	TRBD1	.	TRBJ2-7	CASSFEGQGFYEQYF	TGTGCCAGCAGCTTTGAGGGACAGGGCTTCTACGAGCAGTACTTC
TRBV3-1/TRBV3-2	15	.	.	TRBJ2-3	CASSPRQPYTDTQYF	TGTGCCAGCAGCCCCCGACAACCATACACAGATACGCAGTATTTT
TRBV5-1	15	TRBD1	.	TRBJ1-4	CASSLADRGVEKLFF	TGCGCCAGCAGCTTGGCCGACAGGGGGGTTGAAAAACTGTTTTTT
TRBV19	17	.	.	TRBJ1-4	CASNREGRLGTNEKLFF	TGTGCCAGCAACAGGGAAGGCAGGTTGGGGACTAATGAAAAACTGTTTTTT
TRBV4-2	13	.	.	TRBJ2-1	CASSQDLSGLQFF	TGTGCCAGCAGCCAAGATCTGAGCGGGCTGCAGTTCTTC
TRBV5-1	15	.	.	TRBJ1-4	CASSTSTGQNEKLFF	TGCGCCAGCAGCACCTCCACAGGACAGAATGAAAAACTGTTTTTT
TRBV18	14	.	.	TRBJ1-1	CASSPAGADAEAFF	TGTGCCAGCTCACCAGCCGGAGCAGACGCTGAAGCTTTCTTT
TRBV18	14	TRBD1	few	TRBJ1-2	CASSPDRGIWGYTF	TGTGCCAGCTCACCAGACAGGGGAATATGGGGCTACACCTTC
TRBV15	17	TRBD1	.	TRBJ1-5	CATSSPRTGKSNQPQHF	TGTGCCACCAGCAGCCCAAGGACAGGGAAAAGCAATCAGCCCCAGCATTTT
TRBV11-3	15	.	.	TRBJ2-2	CASSLRGGSTGELFF	TGTGCCAGCAGCTTAAGGGGGGGTAGCACCGGGGAGCTGTTTTTT
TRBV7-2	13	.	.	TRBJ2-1	CASSLLYGNEQFF	TGTGCCAGCAGCTTACTGTACGGGAATGAGCAGTTCTTC
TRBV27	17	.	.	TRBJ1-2	CASSLEGAAASNYGYTF	TGTGCCAGCAGTTTAGAAGGTGCGGCAGCCTCTAACTATGGCTACACCTTC
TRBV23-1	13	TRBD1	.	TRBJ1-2	CASSLQGAGGYTF	TGCGCCAGCAGCCTACAGGGGGCTGGAGGCTACACCTTC
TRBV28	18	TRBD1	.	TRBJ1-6	CASSLPFTWTGNNSPLHF	TGTGCCAGCAGTTTACCATTCACTTGGACAGGGAATAATTCACCCCTCCACTTT
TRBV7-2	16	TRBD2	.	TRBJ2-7	CASSLRASGASYEQYF	TGTGCCAGCAGCTTAAGGGCTAGCGGGGCTTCCTACGAGCAGTACTTC
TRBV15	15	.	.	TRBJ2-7	CATSRGGDNVGEQYF	TGTGCCACCAGCAGGGGGGGGGACAACGTGGGCGAGCAGTACTTC
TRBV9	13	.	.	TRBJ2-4	CASSPGEGDIQYF	TGTGCCAGCAGCCCCGGCGAGGGGGACATTCAGTACTTC
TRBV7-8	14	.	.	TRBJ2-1	CASSSQAPRAEQFF	TGTGCCAGCAGCTCCCAGGCCCCGCGGGCGGAGCAGTTCTTC
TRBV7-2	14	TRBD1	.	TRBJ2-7	CASSRSQGKREQYF	TGTGCCAGCAGCCGTTCACAGGGGAAGCGTGAGCAGTACTTC
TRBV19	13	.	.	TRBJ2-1	CASSSGLFGEQFF	TGTGCCAGTAGTAGTGGACTGTTCGGGGAGCAGTTCTTC
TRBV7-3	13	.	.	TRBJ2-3	CASGVLGADTQYF	TGTGCCAGCGGCGTCTTAGGGGCAGATACGCAGTATTTT
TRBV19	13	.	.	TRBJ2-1	CASSTSGINEQFF	TGTGCCAGTAGTACTTCAGGGATCAATGAGCAGTTCTTC
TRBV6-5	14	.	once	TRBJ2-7	CASSYRVPSYEQYF	TGTGCCAGCAGTTACCGGGTCCCCTCCTACGAGCAGTACTTC
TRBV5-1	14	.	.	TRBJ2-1	CASSFGEEYNEQFF	TGCGCCAGCAGCTTCGGGGAAGAGTACAATGAGCAGTTCTTC
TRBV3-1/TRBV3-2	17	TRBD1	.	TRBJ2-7	CASSPTGGTGPTYEQYF	TGTGCCAGCAGCCCGACCGGGGGGACAGGGCCCACCTACGAGCAGTACTTC
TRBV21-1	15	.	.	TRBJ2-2	CASSKGQSSTGELFF	TGTGCCAGCAGCAAAGGACAGTCAAGTACCGGGGAGCTGTTTTTT
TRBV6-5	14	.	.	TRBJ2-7	CASSYLGVSYEQYF	TGTGCCAGCAGTTACCTAGGGGTCTCCTACGAGCAGTACTTC
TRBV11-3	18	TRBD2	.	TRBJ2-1	CASSSGTSGRAGWNEQFF	TGTGCCAGCAGTTCCGGGACTAGCGGGAGGGCCGGATGGAATGAGCAGTTCTTC
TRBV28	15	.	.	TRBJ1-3	CASSRRGGSGNTIYF	TGTGCCAGCAGTCGAAGAGGGGGCTCTGGAAACACCATATATTTT
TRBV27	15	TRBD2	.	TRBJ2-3	CASSFGGRGTDTQYF	TGTGCCAGCAGTTTTGGCGGGAGAGGCACAGATACGCAGTATTTT
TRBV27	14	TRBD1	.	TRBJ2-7	CASSLGQGGYEQYF	TGTGCCAGCAGTCTAGGACAGGGGGGGTACGAGCAGTACTTC
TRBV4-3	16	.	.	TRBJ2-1	CASSQDGRGAYNEQFF	TGCGCCAGCAGCCAAGATGGAAGGGGCGCCTACAATGAGCAGTTCTTC
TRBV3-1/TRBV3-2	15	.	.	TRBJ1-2	CASSQEAGRSYGYTF	TGTGCCAGCAGCCAAGAGGCAGGCCGCTCCTATGGCTACACCTTC
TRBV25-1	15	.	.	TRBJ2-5	CASSVPRGHQETQYF	TGTGCCAGCAGTGTCCCCCGGGGACATCAAGAGACCCAGTACTTC
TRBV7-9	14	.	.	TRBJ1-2	CASSPSGGSDGYTF	TGTGCCAGCAGCCCGTCTGGGGGGTCGGATGGCTACACCTTC
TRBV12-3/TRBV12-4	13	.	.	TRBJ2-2	CASSFINTGELFF	TGTGCCAGCAGTTTTATAAACACCGGGGAGCTGTTTTTT
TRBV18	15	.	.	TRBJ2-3	CASSPRQGFTDTQYF	TGTGCCAGCTCACCGAGGCAGGGATTCACAGATACGCAGTATTTT
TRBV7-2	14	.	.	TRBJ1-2	CASSPAEVFYGYTF	TGTGCCAGCAGCCCCGCTGAGGTTTTCTATGGCTACACCTTC
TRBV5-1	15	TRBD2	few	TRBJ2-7	CASSTSAGVSYEQYF	TGCGCCAGCAGCACGTCAGCGGGAGTATCCTACGAGCAGTACTTC